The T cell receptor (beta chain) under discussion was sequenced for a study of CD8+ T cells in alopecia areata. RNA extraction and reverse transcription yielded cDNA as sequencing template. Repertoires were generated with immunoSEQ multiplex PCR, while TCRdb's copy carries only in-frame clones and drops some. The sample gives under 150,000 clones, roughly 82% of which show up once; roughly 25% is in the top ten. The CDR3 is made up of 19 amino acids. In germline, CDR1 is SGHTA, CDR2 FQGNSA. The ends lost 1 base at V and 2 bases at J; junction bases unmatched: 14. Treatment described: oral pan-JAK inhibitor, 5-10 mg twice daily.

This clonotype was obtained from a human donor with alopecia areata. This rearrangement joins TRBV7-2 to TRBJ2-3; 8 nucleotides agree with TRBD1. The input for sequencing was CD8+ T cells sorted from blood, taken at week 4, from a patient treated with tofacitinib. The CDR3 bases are TGTGCCAGCAGCTTAGAAGGACAGGGCCGAGCTAGCTTCACAGATACGCAGTATTTT. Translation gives CASSLEGQGRASFTDTQYF.